This T cell receptor beta chain was captured by sequencing in a study of T cell responses to AZD1222 COVID-19 vaccine. Study outcomes and limitations: Just a handful of people given AZD1222 tested seropositive at baseline. Reports indicate that nearly half of spike-specific TCRs are directed at unmutated variant regions. The donor cohort was predominantly white British with a female majority, and clonal diversity may have been underestimated.

Trimming took off 3 bases at V and 7 bases at J, with 16 bases between the two ends. The length of the CDR3 is 15 residues. The table came from immunoSEQ multiplex PCR; TCRdb's copy has only in-frame clones and leaves some out. Found here are around 170,000 clones, less than 95% of them singletons; the top ten hold less than 5.5%. This clone has just one count. Its matching antigen is unknown. The TCR was taken from an adult in good health. Material: peripheral blood, obtained on day 0 of AZD1222 vaccination. This chain links TRBV23-1 with TRBJ1-5, with D unclear. TRBV23-1 is an ORF, and what it does is uncertain. CDR3 in amino acids: CASSHLGANNQPQHF. The CDR3 DNA reads TGCGCCAGCAGTCACTTGGGCGCGAATAACCAGCCCCAGCATTTT.